Each of the 25 T cell receptor beta chains below was sequenced from the same sample in a study of control samples from healthy donors and cancer patients. The data were produced by immunoSEQ multiplex PCR, yet TCRdb's version contains in-frame clones alone and is incomplete. The sample contains 55,000 to 80,000 clones, roughly 90% of which appear only once. Sequenced sample: PBMCs. These receptors were obtained from a man aged 55 to 70 with colorectal cancer.

Only one count was recorded for this clone. The V gene is TRBV7-9, the J gene TRBJ1-4; TRBD1 is a possible D gene (5 bases). The CDR3 runs 14 residues. Trimming took off 3 bases at V and 8 bases at J, with 13 bases between the two ends. The V gene's germline CDR1 is SEHNR and CDR2 FQNEAQ (reference sequence). Written as DNA, the CDR3 is TGTGCCAGCAGCTTTTCAAGGGGTGGGGAAAAACTGTTTTTT. Translation: CASSFSRGGEKLFF.

The V and J genes are TRBV27 and TRBJ1-1; D unresolved. The germline CDR1 and CDR2 sequences are MNHEY and SMNVEV (reference sequence). V was clipped by 2 bases and J by 10 bases, with 17 bases between them. The CDR3 consists of 14 residues. CDR3 in DNA: TGTGCCAGCAGTTTAGAGCGGGGAATAGGTGGAGCTTTCTTT. This translates into CASSLERGIGGAFF.

This sequence joins TRBV5-4 and TRBJ2-3, with D unclear. The V gene's germline CDR1 is SGHNT and CDR2 YYREEE (reference sequence). Trimming took off 1 base at V and 3 bases at J, with 6 bases between the two ends. The CDR3 is 13 residues long. CDR3 nucleotides: TGTGCCAGCAGCTTGAGGGCTACAGATACGCAGTATTTT. It codes for CASSLRATDTQYF.

The chain uses TRBV5-4 and TRBJ2-1; D perhaps matches TRBD1 (6 bases). In germline, CDR1 is SGHNT, CDR2 YYREEE (reference sequence). CDR3 length: 13 amino acids. V lost 2 bases and J 7 bases, leaving 10 bases between the germline ends. The CDR3 spells CASSFDRRNEQFF. The CDR3 bases are TGTGCCAGCAGCTTTGACAGGCGAAATGAGCAGTTCTTC.

This chain uses TRBV12-3 or TRBV12-4 with TRBJ1-5; tentatively, D is TRBD1 (5 bases). Trimming took 2 bases from V and 6 from J, leaving 8 bases between them. The CDR3 consists of 13 residues. CDR3 amino acids: CASSLFGGQPQHF. CDR3 DNA sequence: TGTGCCAGCAGTTTATTTGGGGGTCAGCCCCAGCATTTT.

This clone was seen a single time. The genes are TRBV30 and TRBJ2-6, with 12 bases that match TRBD1. The CDR3 is made up of 16 amino acids. J gave up 3 bases and V 6 bases, and 6 bases lay outside the gene matches. CDR1 GTSNPN and CDR2 SVGIG come from the germline V gene (reference sequence). As DNA, the CDR3 is TGTGCCTGTCGACGGGACAGGGGGCGTGGGGCCAACGTCCTGACTTTC. This translates into CACRRDRGRGANVLTF.

The rearrangement joins TRBV6-5 to TRBJ1-2, with unresolved D. Germline assignment: CDR1 MNHEY and CDR2 SVGAGI. The CDR3 covers 14 residues. V dropped 5 bases and J dropped 0 bases, with 10 bases sitting between them. The CDR3 loop is CASSPFTTNYGYTF. In DNA form, the CDR3 reads TGTGCCAGCAGTCCCTTTACGACTAACTATGGCTACACCTTC.

The V gene is TRBV28, the J gene TRBJ1-5, with D unresolved. The CDR3 consists of 12 residues. Trimming stripped 3 bases from V and 9 bases from J, with 9 bases between. The germline V gene encodes CDR1 MDHEN and CDR2 SYDVKM. The CDR3 region has the DNA TGTGCCAGCAGTTTCCGGATCGCGCCCCAGCATTTT. This codes for CASSFRIAPQHF.

The genes are TRBV9 and TRBJ2-3; possible D gene TRBD2, 6 bases. Germline V gene data show CDR1 as SGDLS and CDR2 as YYNGEE. Trimming shortened V by 4 bases and J by 3 bases, and 12 bases separated the two germline ends. CDR3 length equals 14 residues. CDR3 DNA: TGTGCCAGCAGCTCGGGACTCGGGACAGATACGCAGTATTTT. Protein sequence: CASSSGLGTDTQYF.

In its sample, this clone was seen a few times. The chain links TRBV7-9 to TRBJ1-2; TRBD1 is a possible D gene (5 bases). The CDR3 runs 13 residues. V was shortened by 1 base and J by 8 bases, with 11 bases between the two germline ends. CDR1 is SEHNR and CDR2 is FQNEAQ in the germline V gene (reference sequence). The CDR3 region has the DNA TGTGCCAGCAGCTTAGATCAGGGAGGGGGCTACACCTTC. Residues: CASSLDQGGGYTF.

This rearrangement joins TRBV7-2 to TRBJ2-7, with 10 bases lining up with TRBD2. CDR1 is SGHTA and CDR2 is FQGNSA in the germline V gene. The CDR3 contains 15 residues. V shed 3 bases and J 6 bases; nucleotides not matched to a gene: 8. CDR3 DNA: TGTGCCAGCAGCTTTCGGACTAGCGGAGGCTCCGAGCAGTACTTC. Encoded protein: CASSFRTSGGSEQYF.

This clone was recorded a few times. The chain recombines TRBV18 with TRBJ2-7, with D hard to call. CDR1 KGHSH and CDR2 LQKENI come from the germline V gene. The CDR3 spans 14 residues. With 2 bases removed from V and 2 bases from J, the gap between germline ends came to 10 bases. CDR3 loop: CASSPFNGAYEQYF. The CDR3 region has the DNA TGTGCCAGCTCACCATTTAACGGAGCCTACGAGCAGTACTTC.

The V call is TRBV2, the J call TRBJ1-5; 9 nucleotides align to TRBD1. V lost 6 bases, J lost 2 bases, and 8 bases stayed unmatched. The germline V gene encodes CDR1 SNHLY and CDR2 FYNNEI. This CDR3 has 16 amino acids. The CDR3 is CASRPHRGRGNQPQHF. In DNA, the CDR3 is TGTGCCAGCAGACCCCACAGGGGGCGAGGCAATCAGCCCCAGCATTTT.

This clone appeared a single time. This chain links TRBV2 with TRBJ2-1; no firm D call. The CDR3 runs 15 residues. Per germline, CDR1 SNHLY and CDR2 FYNNEI. V was pared by 3 bases and J by 0 bases, with 9 bases between. The CDR3 sequence: CASSEDRSSYNEQFF. The CDR3, as DNA: TGTGCCAGCAGTGAGGACCGGAGCTCCTACAATGAGCAGTTCTTC.

As DNA, the CDR3 is TGTGCCTGGAGGAGTGGGGGGGTTGGTGGCTACACCTTC. This codes for CAWRSGGVGGYTF. The chain recombines TRBV30 with TRBJ1-2, with a possible D match to TRBD1 (5 bases). Trimming left V 3 bases short and J 7 bases short, with 15 bases between. Looked up from germline, CDR1 is GTSNPN and CDR2 is SVGIG (reference sequence). This CDR3 spans 13 amino acids.

In its sample, this clone was seen once. The J gene is TRBJ2-1, the V gene TRBV28; D uncertain. Trimming stripped 2 bases from V and 8 bases from J, with 16 bases between. This CDR3 region has 15 residues. Germline CDR1 MDHEN, CDR2 SYDVKM. The CDR3 DNA follows: TGTGCCAGCAGTTTAATCTTTCTCTCTCGCCATGAGCAGTTCTTC. Its translation: CASSLIFLSRHEQFF.

The chain joins TRBV5-1 to TRBJ2-2, with a tentative D call TRBD2 (5 bases). V dropped 4 bases and J dropped 5 bases, with 12 bases sitting between them. The germline gives CDR1 SGHRS, CDR2 YFSETQ. The CDR3 loop spans 14 amino acids. The CDR3 nucleotides are TGCGCCAGCAGCCCGATCGGGATTACCGGGGAGCTGTTTTTT. Amino acid sequence: CASSPIGITGELFF.

The rearrangement joins TRBV28 to TRBJ2-7; D unresolved. CDR1 and CDR2 from the germline V gene are MDHEN and SYDVKM. The CDR3 is 12 amino acids. V dropped 8 bases and J dropped 2 bases, with 10 bases sitting between them. The CDR3 spells CASCRAAYEQYF. The DNA of the CDR3 is TGTGCCAGCTGCCGGGCCGCCTACGAGCAGTACTTC.

This clone appeared a few times. The V and J genes are TRBV19 and TRBJ1-6; no clear D. This CDR3 spans 14 amino acids. The V and J ends lost 10 bases and 0 bases respectively, with 10 bases between them. Per germline, CDR1 LNHDA and CDR2 SQIVND (reference sequence). CDR3 sequence reads: CATEQGSYNSPLHF. The CDR3 nucleotides are TGTGCCACGGAACAAGGCTCCTATAATTCACCCCTCCACTTT.

The chain is built from TRBV28 and TRBJ1-1; maybe TRBD1 (6 bases). The germline V and J ends were trimmed by 2 bases and 3 bases, with 10 bases remaining between them. The germline V gene encodes CDR1 MDHEN and CDR2 SYDVKM. This CDR3 region has 14 residues. The CDR3 bases are TGTGCCAGCAGTTTAAGGGGGTACGACACTGAAGCTTTCTTT. This sequence encodes CASSLRGYDTEAFF.

V usage is TRBV30 and J usage is TRBJ2-5; D might be TRBD2 (6 bases). Germline CDR1 GTSNPN, CDR2 SVGIG (reference sequence). The V end was cut by 0 bases, the J end by 2 bases, with 10 bases between. This CDR3 contains 14 residues. CDR3: CAWSVGGAQETQYF. The CDR3, as DNA: TGTGCCTGGAGTGTTGGAGGGGCGCAAGAGACCCAGTACTTC.

The chain combines TRBV30 with TRBJ1-3, with D perhaps TRBD1 (6 bases). V gave up 4 bases and J gave up 2 bases, with 6 bases separating them. Germline CDR1 GTSNPN, CDR2 SVGIG (reference sequence). The CDR3 runs to 12 residues. The DNA for the CDR3 is TGTGCCTGGACAGGGGCTGGAAACACCATATATTTT. Its protein product is CAWTGAGNTIYF.

The chain recombines TRBV5-1 with TRBJ1-4; 8 nucleotides align to TRBD1. V lost 3 bases to trimming and J lost 5 bases; unmatched junction nucleotides: 6. This CDR3 has 15 amino acids. From germline, CDR1 is SGHRS and CDR2 YFSETQ. CDR3 region: CASSYSGTGNEKLFF. The CDR3 coding sequence is TGCGCCAGCAGCTATTCCGGGACAGGCAATGAAAAACTGTTTTTT. Full variable domain (remainder filled in from reference TRBV5-1 and TRBJ1-4): KAGVTQTPRYLIKTRGQQVTLSCSPISGHRSVSWYQQTPGQGLQFLFEYFSETQRNKGNFPGRFSGRQFSNSRSEMNVSTLELGDSALYLCASSYSGTGNEKLFFGSGTQLSVL.

The rearrangement uses TRBV7-9 and TRBJ2-6; weak D call: TRBD2 (5 bases). V lost 1 base and J 3 bases, leaving 16 bases between the germline ends. The CDR3 spans 18 residues. Germline V lookup: CDR1 SEHNR, CDR2 FQNEAQ (reference sequence). CDR3 coding DNA: TGTGCCAGCAGCTTAGGGGTTGGAGGAAATGGTGGGGCCAACGTCCTGACTTTC. It is translated as CASSLGVGGNGGANVLTF.

This chain connects TRBV11-2 to TRBJ2-3; 10 positions agree with TRBD2. Germline CDR1 SGHAT, CDR2 FQNNGV. Losses at the gene ends were 0 bases for V and 8 bases for J; bases not matched to a gene: 11. This CDR3 has 17 residues. CDR3 residues: CASSLDRVAGGPGTQYF. In DNA form, the CDR3 reads TGTGCCAGCAGCTTAGATAGGGTAGCGGGGGGCCCTGGTACGCAGTATTTT.